This T cell receptor (beta chain) was identified during a study of technical replicates of blood from a handful of donors. The method was immunoSEQ multiplex PCR; TCRdb's version includes in-frame clones alone and lacks a portion of them. Counted here are about 50,000 clones, approximately 90% occurring once; the ten biggest clones make up 3.5% to 4.5%. Germline V CDR1 and CDR2: ENHRY, SYGVKD. CDR3 length: 13 residues. V lost 2 bases, J lost 3 bases, and 8 bases lay in between. Sequences were obtained from PBMCs. This TCR was recovered from a human donor in good health. Some clones in this sample may be carry-over from other donors' samples. The rearrangement links TRBV10-3 to TRBJ2-7; D gene ambiguous. Here the CDR3 DNA reads TGTGCCATCAGTGAGAATCCGTTCTACGAGCAGTACTTC. Translation: CAISENPFYEQYF.